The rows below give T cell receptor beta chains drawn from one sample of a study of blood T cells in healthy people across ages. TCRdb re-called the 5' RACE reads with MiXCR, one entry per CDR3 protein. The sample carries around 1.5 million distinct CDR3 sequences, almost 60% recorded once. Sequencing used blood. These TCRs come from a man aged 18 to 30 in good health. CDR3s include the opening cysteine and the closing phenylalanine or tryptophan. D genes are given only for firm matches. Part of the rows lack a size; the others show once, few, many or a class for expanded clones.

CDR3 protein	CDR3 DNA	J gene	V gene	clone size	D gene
CASSHPGQTFNEKLFF	TGCGCCAGCAGCCACCCCGGACAGACCTTTAATGAAAAACTGTTTTTT	TRBJ1-4	TRBV4-1	-	-
CASSQVASYGYTF	TGCGCCAGCAGCCAAGTCGCATCTTATGGCTACACCTTC	TRBJ1-2	TRBV4-3	-	-
CASSQETVGANVLTF	TGCGCCAGCAGCCAAGAAACTGTTGGGGCCAACGTCCTGACTTTC	TRBJ2-6	TRBV4-3	-	-
CASMAIQSPLHF	TGTGCCAGCATGGCGATACAGTCACCCCTCCACTTT	TRBJ1-6	TRBV28	-	-
CSAVDPRGTGELFF	TGCAGTGCTGTGGACCCCCGGGGTACCGGGGAGCTGTTTTTT	TRBJ2-2	TRBV20-1	-	-
CASSPPTEPLHF	TGTGCCAGCTCACCACCCACTGAACCCCTCCACTTT	TRBJ1-6	TRBV18	-	-
CASSPGSGQPQHF	TGTGCCAGCAGTCCAGGGTCGGGGCAGCCCCAGCATTTT	TRBJ1-5	TRBV6-2/TRBV6-3	-	-
CASSLEGWVSSSYEQYF	TGTGCCAGCAGCTTAGAAGGTTGGGTGTCTAGCTCCTACGAGCAGTACTTC	TRBJ2-7	TRBV7-9	-	-
CASSHGQLNTEAFF	TGTGCCAGCAGCCATGGGCAGCTGAACACTGAAGCTTTCTTT	TRBJ1-1	TRBV3-1	-	-
CASSLRRGGDEQFF	TGTGCCAGCAGTTTAAGGCGGGGGGGAGATGAGCAGTTCTTC	TRBJ2-1	TRBV12-3/TRBV12-4	-	TRBD2
CASSQDLRIGEQYF	TGTGCCAGCAGCCAAGATTTACGGATAGGCGAGCAGTACTTC	TRBJ2-7	TRBV3-1	-	-
CSVQQGANEQSF	TGCAGCGTTCAACAGGGGGCGAACGAGCAGTCCTTC	TRBJ2-7	TRBV29-1	-	TRBD1
CSVGQGAEEQYF	TGCAGCGTTGGACAGGGGGCGGAGGAGCAGTACTTC	TRBJ2-7	TRBV29-1	-	TRBD1
CASSLSGTGHFEQYF	TGTGCCAGCAGCTTATCCGGGACAGGGCATTTCGAGCAGTACTTC	TRBJ2-7	TRBV13	few	TRBD1
CASMGEAKNIQYF	TGTGCCAGCATGGGGGAAGCCAAAAACATTCAGTACTTC	TRBJ2-4	TRBV12-3/TRBV12-4	few	-
CSVEEGLAGGIGLFF	TGCAGCGTTGAAGAGGGACTAGCGGGAGGGATAGGGTTGTTCTTC	TRBJ2-1	TRBV29-1	-	TRBD2
CSARKEGYSGSTDTQYF	TGCAGTGCTAGAAAGGAGGGTTATAGCGGGAGCACAGATACGCAGTATTTT	TRBJ2-3	TRBV20-1	-	TRBD2
CASSPVPGELFF	TGTGCTAGCAGCCCTGTTCCCGGGGAGCTGTTTTTT	TRBJ2-2	TRBV7-7	-	-
CASSPLRAGGPTGELFF	TGTGCCAGCAGCCCCCTAAGAGCGGGAGGACCCACCGGGGAGCTGTTTTTT	TRBJ2-2	TRBV9	-	TRBD2
CARRYPNTGELFF	TGTGCCAGACGCTATCCGAACACCGGGGAGCTGTTTTTT	TRBJ2-2	TRBV2	few	-
CATTLRRNTEAFF	TGTGCCACCACTCTCAGGAGAAACACTGAAGCTTTCTTT	TRBJ1-1	TRBV7-2	once	-
CASSPGRNNYNEQFF	TGCGCCAGCAGCCCCGGACGTAATAACTACAATGAGCAGTTCTTC	TRBJ2-1	TRBV4-1	-	-
CASSGRLAYEQYF	TGTGCCAGCAGTGGAAGGCTCGCGTACGAGCAGTACTTC	TRBJ2-7	TRBV27	few	-
CSVTPGQGSQETQYF	TGCAGCGTTACGCCGGGACAGGGATCTCAAGAGACCCAGTACTTC	TRBJ2-5	TRBV29-1	few	TRBD1
CATQEVVYGYTF	TGTGCCACCCAGGAAGTTGTCTATGGCTACACCTTC	TRBJ1-2	TRBV7-2	-	-
CASRGGLAGGLSKRDTQYF	TGTGCCAGCAGAGGAGGACTAGCGGGAGGTCTTTCTAAGAGAGATACGCAGTATTTT	TRBJ2-3	TRBV7-2	-	TRBD2
CASSSGSVGTSTDTQYF	TGTGCCAGCAGTTCCGGATCTGTTGGGACTTCCACAGATACGCAGTATTTT	TRBJ2-3	TRBV11-3	-	-
CASSLIQGNEQFF	TGTGCCAGCAGTTTAATACAGGGGAATGAGCAGTTCTTC	TRBJ2-1	TRBV27	few	TRBD1
CASSFTLGVYEQYF	TGTGCCAGCAGCTTCACACTCGGGGTCTACGAGCAGTACTTC	TRBJ2-7	TRBV7-2	-	-
CSVPDRANLGSSYEQYF	TGCAGCGTTCCGGACAGGGCCAACCTAGGGAGCTCCTACGAGCAGTACTTC	TRBJ2-7	TRBV29-1	-	TRBD1
CASSLGGGAGRNQPQHF	TGTGCCAGCAGCTTAGGGGGCGGGGCCGGGAGGAATCAGCCCCAGCATTTT	TRBJ1-5	TRBV7-2	-	-
CSATRGNEQFF	TGCAGCGCCACCCGGGGTAATGAGCAGTTCTTC	TRBJ2-1	TRBV29-1	-	-
CASSLLGTGDIGYTF	TGTGCCAGCAGCCTACTCGGGACAGGGGATATAGGCTACACCTTC	TRBJ1-2	TRBV4-2	few	TRBD1
CASSLELAGVLETQYF	TGTGCCAGCAGCTTGGAACTAGCGGGGGTGTTGGAGACCCAGTACTTC	TRBJ2-5	TRBV5-5	few	TRBD2
CASSLIARGAEAFF	TGTGCCAGCAGTTTAATAGCCAGGGGGGCTGAAGCTTTCTTT	TRBJ1-1	TRBV12-3/TRBV12-4	-	TRBD1
CASSYVRQGSAEAFF	TGTGCCAGCAGTTACGTGAGACAGGGGAGCGCTGAAGCTTTCTTT	TRBJ1-1	TRBV6-5	-	TRBD1
CASSSGTGLSNQPQHF	TGTGCCAGCAGTTCCGGGACAGGACTTAGCAATCAGCCCCAGCATTTT	TRBJ1-5	TRBV12-3/TRBV12-4	-	TRBD1
CASKGAPDTQYF	TGTGCCAGCAAAGGGGCTCCAGATACGCAGTATTTT	TRBJ2-3	TRBV6-2/TRBV6-3	-	-
CSAPRAGEETQYF	TGCAGTGCCCCTCGGGCAGGGGAAGAGACCCAGTACTTC	TRBJ2-5	TRBV20-1	-	-
CASSLGENPYNEQFF	TGCGCCAGCAGCTTAGGAGAGAACCCCTACAATGAGCAGTTCTTC	TRBJ2-1	TRBV5-1	-	-
CASSPSGDSSYNEQFF	TGTGCCAGCAGCCCTAGTGGGGACAGTTCCTACAATGAGCAGTTCTTC	TRBJ2-1	TRBV7-2	-	TRBD1
CSARDRLAGAYLDTQYF	TGCAGTGCTAGAGATAGGTTAGCGGGGGCCTACTTGGATACGCAGTATTTT	TRBJ2-3	TRBV20-1	-	TRBD2
CSVEIRYEQYF	TGCAGCGTGGAGATCCGCTACGAGCAGTACTTC	TRBJ2-7	TRBV29-1	few	-
CASRRTDQGPVDNEQFF	TGTGCCAGCAGGCGGACCGACCAGGGGCCGGTCGACAATGAGCAGTTCTTC	TRBJ2-1	TRBV7-9	-	-
CASSLSGFGVSYEQYF	TGCGCCAGCAGCTTGAGTGGATTCGGGGTTTCCTACGAGCAGTACTTC	TRBJ2-7	TRBV5-1	few	-
CASSLSQQETQYF	TGTGCCAGCAGCTTATCCCAGCAAGAGACCCAGTACTTC	TRBJ2-5	TRBV7-2	few	-
CSGIRVGTEAFF	TGCAGCGGTATTAGGGTTGGCACTGAAGCTTTCTTT	TRBJ1-1	TRBV29-1	-	-
CASSPGRAGDHGDIKYF	TGTGCCAGCAGCCCAGGGCGAGCGGGGGACCACGGGGACATTAAGTACTTC	TRBJ2-7	TRBV28	-	TRBD2
CASSVVGGGGDEQFF	TGTGCCAGCAGCGTAGTAGGGGGTGGGGGCGATGAGCAGTTCTTC	TRBJ2-1	TRBV9	-	-
CAISESTTQPGYTF	TGTGCCATCAGTGAGTCGACAACCCAGCCGGGCTACACCTTC	TRBJ1-2	TRBV10-3	-	-
CSADGLVLGEQYF	TGCAGTGCGGATGGACTAGTCCTAGGCGAGCAGTACTTC	TRBJ2-7	TRBV20-1	-	TRBD2